This is a list of T cell receptor beta chains from one sample in a study of patients and donors after allogeneic stem cell transplantation. One entry per CDR3 protein results from TCRdb running MiXCR on the RT-PCR reads. The table records some 150,000 distinct CDR3 sequences, about a third of them present only once. Sequenced: blood, either unsorted or a sorted T cell fraction (not recorded which). The source is a human donor who was either an allogeneic HSCT recipient or a stem cell or donor lymphocyte infusion donor (not recorded which). It is not recorded whose cells these are; they may come from a transplant donor. Each CDR3 is given with its conserved first and last residue. The order of the fields is clone size, CDR3 length, V gene, D gene, J gene, CDR3 DNA, CDR3 protein. The D gene is left open where the match is weak. Not all rows give a size; the values are once, few, many and, for expanded clones, a class.

NA,14,TRBV6-6,TRBD1,TRBJ2-5,TGTGCCAGCAGTTACGGGACAGGCATAGAGACCCAGTACTTC,CASSYGTGIETQYF
few,15,TRBV4-2,TRBD1,TRBJ1-1,TGTGCCAGCAGCCCGGGGACAGCTACGGACACTGAAGCTTTCTTT,CASSPGTATDTEAFF
NA,15,TRBV5-6,TRBD1,TRBJ1-5,TGTGCCAGCAGCTGGACAGGGACGGGCAATCAGCCCCAGCATTTT,CASSWTGTGNQPQHF
NA,14,TRBV4-2,NA,TRBJ2-7,TGTGCCAGCAGCACCCAGGACGGAAACTACGAGCAGTACTTC,CASSTQDGNYEQYF
NA,12,TRBV15,NA,TRBJ2-5,TGTGCCACCAGCAATTACCAAGAGACCCAGTACTTC,CATSNYQETQYF
few,17,TRBV12-3/TRBV12-4,TRBD1,TRBJ1-2,TGTGCCAGCAATTGGGAGGGACAGGGGTCCCCTAACTATGGCTACACCTTC,CASNWEGQGSPNYGYTF
NA,18,TRBV6-5,NA,TRBJ2-2,TGTGCCAGCAGTTACTGGGCACAGGGTTCCCTGAACACCGGGGAGCTGTTTTTT,CASSYWAQGSLNTGELFF
once,14,TRBV19,NA,TRBJ1-6,TGTGCCAGTAGTATGGGGCAGATAGAATCACCCCTCCACTTT,CASSMGQIESPLHF
NA,12,TRBV6-6,NA,TRBJ2-3,TGTGCCAGCAGTTACTCACCAGATACGCAGTATTTT,CASSYSPDTQYF
NA,13,TRBV12-3/TRBV12-4,NA,TRBJ2-7,TGTGCCAGCAGTTTTTCGACGGGCTACGAGCAGTACTTC,CASSFSTGYEQYF
NA,9,TRBV5-1,NA,TRBJ2-5,TGCGCCAGCAGAGAGACCCAGTACTTC,CASRETQYF
NA,15,TRBV20-1,NA,TRBJ2-3,TGCAGTGCTCCCCCTGGAGCGTCTAGCACAGATACGCAGTATTTT,CSAPPGASSTDTQYF
few,16,TRBV12-3/TRBV12-4,NA,TRBJ1-2,TGTGCCAGCAGCTCGGGCCCAATCAGTACTAACTATGGCTACACCTTC,CASSSGPISTNYGYTF
NA,14,TRBV12-3/TRBV12-4,TRBD1,TRBJ1-1,TGTGCCAGCGCCAGGACAGGGCGGGGTACTGAAGCTTTCTTT,CASARTGRGTEAFF
medium-sized,16,TRBV5-1,NA,TRBJ2-3,TGCGCCAGCAGCTTGGTAGGGACTCCTACGTCAGATACGCAGTATTTT,CASSLVGTPTSDTQYF
many,17,TRBV5-5,TRBD1,TRBJ1-5,TGTGCCAGCAGCTTATATCCCGGGACAGCTAGCAATCAGCCCCAGCATTTT,CASSLYPGTASNQPQHF
NA,15,TRBV6-2/TRBV6-3,TRBD1,TRBJ1-2,TGTGCCAGCAGTGAACTGGGACAGGGGAACTATGGCTACACCTTC,CASSELGQGNYGYTF
NA,14,TRBV12-3/TRBV12-4,NA,TRBJ2-1,TGTGCCACCCGACAAGAGAGGTGGAACAATGAGCAGTTCTTC,CATRQERWNNEQFF
NA,15,TRBV20-1,TRBD1,TRBJ1-5,TGCAGTGCCGAGGTCGACAGGGGGCATAGTCAGCCCCAGCATTTT,CSAEVDRGHSQPQHF
few,13,TRBV2,TRBD1,TRBJ1-2,TGTGCCAGCAGTGAGAGGGACAGTCAAGGCTACACCTTC,CASSERDSQGYTF
NA,13,TRBV29-1,NA,TRBJ1-1,TGCAGCGTTGAAGATTTAGTCTCCACTGAAGCTTTCTTT,CSVEDLVSTEAFF
few,13,TRBV3-1,NA,TRBJ2-5,TGTGCCAGCAGCCAAGGGGGTATCGAGACCCAGTACTTC,CASSQGGIETQYF
NA,13,TRBV5-5,NA,TRBJ2-7,TGTGCCAGCAGCTTGGCGGCAGCCTACGAGCAGTACTTC,CASSLAAAYEQYF
NA,16,TRBV18,NA,TRBJ2-6,TGTGCCAGCTCACCACCGGCCTTTGATGGGGCCAACGTCCTGACTTTC,CASSPPAFDGANVLTF
NA,13,TRBV6-1,NA,TRBJ1-1,TGTGCCAGCAGTAAGGCAGGGAACACTGAAGCTTTCTTT,CASSKAGNTEAFF
few,15,TRBV5-5,TRBD1,TRBJ1-2,TGTGCCAGCAGCTCCCGGACAGGGGATGTCTATGGCTACACCTTC,CASSSRTGDVYGYTF
NA,18,TRBV4-2,TRBD2,TRBJ2-5,TGTGCCAGCAGCCAAGGGCTCCCACTACCGGGGGGAGGAGAGACCCAGTACTTC,CASSQGLPLPGGGETQYF
few,17,TRBV9,NA,TRBJ1-2,TGTGCCAGCAGCCAAACGACAGGACCCCTCGGCAACTATGGCTACACCTTC,CASSQTTGPLGNYGYTF
NA,14,TRBV12-3/TRBV12-4,NA,TRBJ1-6,TGTGCCAGCAGTCTGGCTCCCGAGAGGTCACCCCTCCACTTT,CASSLAPERSPLHF
few,19,TRBV4-2,TRBD1,TRBJ1-2,TGTGCCAGCAGCCACCCTTGGGGGACAGGGACCCTTCTTAACTATGGCTACACCTTC,CASSHPWGTGTLLNYGYTF
NA,15,TRBV2,TRBD1,TRBJ1-4,TGTGCCAGCAGTGAGCCGACAGGGATTAATGAAAAACTGTTTTTT,CASSEPTGINEKLFF
NA,15,TRBV28,TRBD1,TRBJ1-5,TGTGCCAGCAGTCCCCTGGACAGGACCAATCAGCCCCAGCATTTT,CASSPLDRTNQPQHF
few,10,TRBV6-6,NA,TRBJ1-1,TGTGCCAGCACAAGCACTGAAGCTTTCTTT,CASTSTEAFF
once,17,TRBV20-1,NA,TRBJ1-6,TGCAGTGCTAGAGATAGACAGAGACAGAGAGTGAACTCACCCCTCCACTTT,CSARDRQRQRVNSPLHF
once,16,TRBV29-1,TRBD2,TRBJ2-1,TGCAGCGTTGTGGCGGCCGCGGGGAGGGGTTACAATGAGCAGTTCTTC,CSVVAAAGRGYNEQFF
NA,13,TRBV28,NA,TRBJ2-1,TGTGCCAGCAGTCACGGCGCCTACAATGAGCAGTTCTTC,CASSHGAYNEQFF
NA,16,TRBV12-3/TRBV12-4,NA,TRBJ2-3,TGTGCCAGCACCCCCCGCCCGGGGGAACACACAGATACGCAGTATTTT,CASTPRPGEHTDTQYF
NA,13,TRBV13,NA,TRBJ2-1,TGTGCCAGCTCCGGGGACGGATTCAATGAGCAGTTCTTC,CASSGDGFNEQFF
NA,17,TRBV20-1,TRBD1,TRBJ1-5,TGCAGTGCATACCGGGACAGGGGGCTTCTAGGCAATCAGCCCCAGCATTTT,CSAYRDRGLLGNQPQHF
NA,17,TRBV7-9,TRBD1,TRBJ1-4,TGTGCCAGCAGCAGAACACGGACAGGGGCCAGCAATGAAAAACTGTTTTTT,CASSRTRTGASNEKLFF
NA,12,TRBV10-3,NA,TRBJ1-3,TGTGCCATCAGTGAGGAGGGAAACACCATATATTTT,CAISEEGNTIYF
NA,16,TRBV7-9,TRBD2,TRBJ2-1,TGTGCCAGCAGCCTAAGAAGCGGGGTGGTTATAAATGAGCAGTTCTTC,CASSLRSGVVINEQFF